Listed below are T cell receptor beta chains from one sample, sequenced in a study of breast tumors, draining lymph nodes, adjacent tissues. TCRdb recomputed calls from the multiplex PCR reads with MiXCR, one row per CDR3 protein. The sample carries about 200,000 distinct CDR3 sequences, 31% recorded once. Sequenced sample: axillary lymph node tissue. The source is a female donor with breast cancer. Some clones in this sample may be carry-over from other donors' samples. CDR3s include the opening cysteine and the closing phenylalanine or tryptophan. A D gene is named only where the DNA matches it firmly. Part of the rows lack a size; the others show once, few, many or a class for expanded clones.

D	size	V	J	DNA	CDR3
TRBD2	many	TRBV2	TRBJ2-2	TGTGCCAGCAGTGGAGAACGGGGGGTCGGGGAGCTGTTTTTT	CASSGERGVGELFF
-	-	TRBV20-1	TRBJ2-1	TGCAGTGCTAGACTGGGGAGCATCGACACTGAGCAGTTCTTC	CSARLGSIDTEQFF
-	many	TRBV4-1	TRBJ1-2	TGCGCCAGCAGCCCCCGAGGGGCGGAGCGGGCTAACTATGGCTACACCTTC	CASSPRGAERANYGYTF
TRBD2	-	TRBV6-2/TRBV6-3	TRBJ2-5	TGTGCCAGCAGTAGCCACGGGGAGGGTAAACAGACCCAGTACTTC	CASSSHGEGKQTQYF
-	many	TRBV28	TRBJ2-5	TGTGCCAGCAGTTTATGGGGCGCCGTCCAAGAGACCCAGTACTTC	CASSLWGAVQETQYF
TRBD1	many	TRBV20-1	TRBJ2-6	TGCAGTGCTAGAGGGGACAGGGTCTCTGGGGCCAACGTCCTGACTTTC	CSARGDRVSGANVLTF
TRBD1	-	TRBV7-2	TRBJ1-4	TGTACCAGCAGCACATACAGGGGAGCTAGTGAAAAACTGTTTTTT	CTSSTYRGASEKLFF
-	many	TRBV3-1	TRBJ1-2	TGTGCCAGCAGCCAAGATCGGCGGGCTAACTATGGCTACACCTTC	CASSQDRRANYGYTF
-	-	TRBV4-1	TRBJ2-3	TGCGCCAGCAGCCAAGCTGTGACAGATACGCAGTATTTT	CASSQAVTDTQYF
-	-	TRBV20-1	TRBJ2-1	TGCAGTGCTAGAGATGGGGGCCCTGAGCCGTTCTTC	CSARDGGPEPFF
TRBD2	many	TRBV28	TRBJ2-5	TGTGCCAGCAGTTTATTTACTCCTAGCGGGAGGCAAGGGACCCAGTACTTC	CASSLFTPSGRQGTQYF
-	many	TRBV30	TRBJ1-6	TGTGCCTGGAGTAGCCAGCTCTATAATTCACCCCTCCACTTT	CAWSSQLYNSPLHF
-	-	TRBV19	TRBJ2-2	TGTGCCAATAGTATGAGGGCAGCGAACACCGGGGAGCTGTTTTTT	CANSMRAANTGELFF
-	-	TRBV2	TRBJ2-7	TGTGCCAGCAGCCCCCGAAACTACAATCAGCCCCAGCAGTACTTC	CASSPRNYNQPQQYF
TRBD2	many	TRBV19	TRBJ2-2	TGTGCCAGTAGTAGACCGGGGGGACCCGGGGAGCTGTTTTTT	CASSRPGGPGELFF
-	many	TRBV6-1	TRBJ2-5	TGTGCCAGCAGGAGGGACCATACGGGAGAGACCCAGTACTTC	CASRRDHTGETQYF
TRBD1	many	TRBV5-8	TRBJ1-2	TGTGCCAGCAGCTCAGTCACAGGGGCTAGCTATGGCTACACCTTC	CASSSVTGASYGYTF
-	many	TRBV4-1	TRBJ1-2	TGCGCCAGCAGCCAAGATCGGTGGACTAACTATGGCTACACCTTC	CASSQDRWTNYGYTF
-	-	TRBV30	TRBJ1-1	TGTGCCTGGAGTGGGCGGGTTGTTGCGTCCGCTTTCTTT	CAWSGRVVASAFF
-	-	TRBV11-2	TRBJ2-5	TGTGCCAGCAGCTCCCAAGAGACCCCGTACTTC	CASSSQETPYF
TRBD2	-	TRBV29-1	TRBJ2-1	TGCAGCGTTGACCCTTACCAGACTAGCGGGAGGGATGAGCAGTTCTTC	CSVDPYQTSGRDEQFF
-	many	TRBV24-1	TRBJ2-7	TGTGCCACCAGTGATTTGAGGAGGGGGCGAGCCTACGAGCAGTACTTC	CATSDLRRGRAYEQYF
-	many	TRBV24-1	TRBJ2-3	TGTGCCACCAGTGGCCTAGCAGGCACAGATACGCAGTATTTT	CATSGLAGTDTQYF
-	many	TRBV20-1	TRBJ2-2	TGCAGTGCAGAGATCCGGACTACGAACACCGGGGAGCTGTTTTTT	CSAEIRTTNTGELFF
TRBD2	once	TRBV9	TRBJ2-5	TGTGCCAGCAGCGTAGCCTCAGACACTAGCGGGGTATGGCAAGAGACCCAGTACTTC	CASSVASDTSGVWQETQYF
TRBD1	-	TRBV6-5	TRBJ1-2	TGTGCCAGCCGTAGGACAGGGACCCCAGAAGGCTACACCTTC	CASRRTGTPEGYTF
TRBD2	-	TRBV2	TRBJ2-1	TGTGCCAGCAGGACTAGCGGGAGACAGCGGGAGCAGTTCTTC	CASRTSGRQREQFF
-	many	TRBV4-3	TRBJ2-3	TGCGCCAGCAGCCAAGAGCGGCGGACCACAGATACGCAGTATTTT	CASSQERRTTDTQYF
-	-	TRBV9	TRBJ2-3	TGTGCCAGCAGCGTTCAAAGGGGGGCAGATACGCAGTGTTTT	CASSVQRGADTQCF